The 26 T cell receptor beta chains below were found in one sample sequenced in a study of blood T cell repertoires in COVID-19. TCRdb's copy holds only in-frame clones and misses some; the assay was immunoSEQ multiplex PCR. Among roughly 300,000 clones listed, about 83% were seen once. The specimen was peripheral blood. The receptors come from a woman aged 45-65 years with acute or convalescent COVID-19.

The CDR3 spells CASSPRRAGGNSPLHF. The CDR3 region has the DNA TGTGCCAGTAGTCCGAGAAGGGCAGGAGGGAATTCACCCCTCCACTTT. The rearrangement joins TRBV19 to TRBJ1-6; D not certain. V lost 5 bases to trimming and J lost 7 bases, with 18 bases between them. The germline CDR1 and CDR2 sequences are LNHDA and SQIVND (reference sequence). CDR3 length equals 16 residues.

The chain has TRBV5-1 and TRBJ2-2; 7 positions agree with TRBD2. CDR1 and CDR2 (germline): SGHRS, YFSETQ. The trim removed 0 bases at V and 1 base at J, leaving 3 bases unmatched. The CDR3 loop spans 16 amino acids. The CDR3: CASSLEASGNTGELFF. CDR3 DNA sequence: TGCGCCAGCAGCTTGGAGGCTAGCGGGAACACCGGGGAGCTGTTTTTT.

The chain joins TRBV30 to TRBJ1-2; a possible D gene is TRBD1 (6 bases). The ends were cut back, 3 bases at V and 7 bases at J, with 12 bases in the middle. The CDR3 sequence is 12 residues long. CDR1 is GTSNPN, CDR2 SVGIG, per germline (reference sequence). CDR3 residues: CAWRSLGGGYTF. In DNA, the CDR3 is TGTGCCTGGAGGTCCCTAGGGGGTGGCTACACCTTC.

The chain combines TRBV25-1 with TRBJ2-1, with 12 bases that match TRBD2. Per the germline V gene, CDR1 is MGHDK and CDR2 is SYGVNS. The trim removed 3 bases at V and 3 bases at J, leaving 6 bases unmatched. The CDR3 loop spans 17 amino acids. The CDR3 DNA sequence: TGTGCCAGCAGTGACCCGACTAGCGGGGGTATCTACAATGAGCAGTTCTTC. This encodes CASSDPTSGGIYNEQFF. Using reference TRBV25-1 and TRBJ2-1 for the parts outside the CDR3, the full variable domain is EADIYQTPRYLVIGTGKKITLECSQTMGHDKMYWYQQDPGMELHLIHYSYGVNSTEKGDLSSESTVSRIRTEHFPLTLESARPSHTSQYLCASSDPTSGGIYNEQFFGPGTRLTVL.

The chain's CDR3 is CASSSTGGEYYGYTF. CDR3 sequence (DNA): TGCGCCAGCAGCTCGACAGGGGGCGAGTACTATGGCTACACCTTC. The J gene is TRBJ1-2, the V gene TRBV5-1, with TRBD1 matching over 10 bases. V lost 3 bases and J lost 3; bases outside the gene matches: 5. The CDR3 has 15 residues. Germline V gives CDR1 SGHRS, CDR2 YFSETQ.

The J gene is TRBJ2-5, the V gene TRBV5-1; 7 nucleotides align to TRBD1. Trimming at V came to 7 bases and at J to 2 bases, leaving 11 bases not matched to a gene. This CDR3 is built from 15 residues. Germline V gene data show CDR1 as SGHRS and CDR2 as YFSETQ. The CDR3 nucleotides are TGCGCCAGCCGAACCCAGGGGGACAGACAAGAGACCCAGTACTTC. Its protein is CASRTQGDRQETQYF.

The chain combines TRBV19 with TRBJ1-2; possibly TRBD1 for D (6 bases). The CDR3 sequence is 12 residues long. Trimming cost V 5 bases and J 8 bases, with 12 bases left between them. CDR1 and CDR2 (germline): LNHDA, SQIVND (reference sequence). The CDR3 region has the DNA TGTGCCAGTAGTGAACGACAGGTGGGCTACACCTTC. It codes for CASSERQVGYTF. The full variable domain, with the rest looked up from reference TRBV19 and TRBJ1-2, is DGGITQSPKYLFRKEGQNVTLSCEQNLNHDAMYWYRQDPGQGLRLIYYSQIVNDFQKGDIAEGYSVSREKKESFPLTVTSAQKNPTAFYLCASSERQVGYTFGSGTRLTVV.

The CDR3 bases are TGTGCCAGCAGCCAAGAACTACAGGGGTACGAGCAGTACTTC. This gives the protein CASSQELQGYEQYF. This chain uses TRBV4-2 with TRBJ2-7; TRBD1 agrees at 7 bases. Germline CDR1 LGHNA, CDR2 YNFKEQ. Trimming at V came to 0 bases and at J to 4 bases, leaving 3 bases not matched to a gene. The CDR3 covers 14 residues.

The chain couples TRBV3-1 (or the pseudogene TRBV3-2) to TRBJ2-2; TRBD2 agrees at 10 bases. The CDR3 loop spans 18 amino acids. The germline V gene encodes CDR1 LGHDT and CDR2 YNNKEL (reference sequence). Trimming took 0 bases from V and 8 from J; bases not matched to a gene: 12. CDR3 DNA sequence: TGTGCCAGCAGCCAAGACAGGAGCGGGGGGGCCGTAACTGGGGAGCTGTTTTTT. Protein sequence: CASSQDRSGGAVTGELFF.

The chain combines TRBV19 with TRBJ1-6; TRBD1 matches at 9 bases. The CDR3 is 15 residues long. Trimming took 5 bases from V and 10 from J; bases not matched to a gene: 9. Germline CDR1 is LNHDA and CDR2 is SQIVND (reference sequence). The CDR3 sequence is CASSGWDREVSPLHF. CDR3 sequence (DNA): TGTGCCAGTAGTGGATGGGACAGGGAGGTATCACCCCTCCACTTT.

The gene calls are TRBV19 and TRBJ2-7, with TRBD1 identical over 8 bases. CDR1 is LNHDA and CDR2 is SQIVND in the germline V gene (reference sequence). V was pared by 3 bases and J by 9 bases, with 7 bases of the junction left unmatched. The CDR3 runs 13 residues. The CDR3 is CASSMGQDLGQYF. The CDR3 bases are TGTGCCAGTAGTATGGGACAGGACCTCGGGCAGTACTTC.

This chain links TRBV29-1 with TRBJ1-2; tentatively, D is TRBD1 (5 bases). Germline assignment: CDR1 SQVTM and CDR2 ANQGSEA. The V end lost 2 bases, the J end lost 4 bases, and 11 bases lay between the germline ends. There are 13 residues in the CDR3. CDR3 in DNA: TGCAGCGTTGAATCCGGGCAGGGCTATGGCTACACCTTC. This translates into CSVESGQGYGYTF.

The chain combines TRBV6-2 or TRBV6-3 with TRBJ1-5; perhaps TRBD1 as D (5 bases). The ends were cut back, 6 bases at V and 0 bases at J, with 12 bases in the middle. Germline V CDR1 and CDR2: MNHEY, SVGEGT. This CDR3 contains 15 residues. CDR3 in amino acids: CASSPAGYSNQPQHF. CDR3 nucleotides: TGTGCCAGCAGCCCAGCAGGGTATAGCAATCAGCCCCAGCATTTT.

This clone was counted between two and nine times. This chain links TRBV18 with TRBJ1-1; D ambiguous. Trimming cost V 2 bases and J 1 base, with 5 bases left between them. From germline, CDR1 is KGHSH and CDR2 LQKENI. The CDR3 runs 13 residues. Here the CDR3 DNA reads TGTGCCAGCTCACCAACACGGAACACTGAAGCTTTCTTT. The encoded protein is CASSPTRNTEAFF.

This rearrangement joins TRBV6-6 to TRBJ2-7; D remains unclear. The CDR3 is 12 amino acids. The V end was cut by 6 bases, the J end by 0 bases, with 6 bases between. Looked up from germline, CDR1 is MNHNY and CDR2 is SVGAGI (reference sequence). CDR3 coding DNA: TGTGCCAGCAGGACTGGCTCCTACGAGCAGTACTTC. Encoded protein: CASRTGSYEQYF.

The rearrangement links TRBV13 to TRBJ2-7; TRBD1 matches at 10 bases. Germline-derived CDR1 and CDR2 are PRHDT and FYEKMQ (reference sequence). With 5 bases clipped from V and 1 base from J, the junction kept 5 bases outside the gene matches. The CDR3 covers 15 residues. The CDR3 region is CASSRDRGESYEQYV. The CDR3 nucleotides read TGTGCCAGCAGCAGGGACAGGGGAGAATCCTACGAGCAGTACGTC.

This sequence joins TRBV7-2 and TRBJ2-6; unclear D gene. The CDR3 covers 15 residues. Germline V gene data show CDR1 as SGHTA and CDR2 as FQGNSA. The germline V and J ends were trimmed by 5 bases and 0 bases, with 8 bases remaining between them. This CDR3 reads CASSLQSSGANVLTF. DNA of the CDR3: TGTGCCAGCAGCCTACAGAGCTCTGGGGCCAACGTCCTGACTTTC. Using reference TRBV7-2 and TRBJ2-6 for the parts outside the CDR3, the full variable domain is GAGVSQSPSNKVTEKGKDVELRCDPISGHTALYWYRQSLGQGLEFLIYFQGNSAPDKSGLPSDRFSAERTGGSVSTLTIQRTQQEDSAVYLCASSLQSSGANVLTFGAGSRLTVL.

This sequence joins TRBV6-2 or TRBV6-3 and TRBJ2-7; 7 nucleotides align to TRBD1. Germline V gene data show CDR1 as MNHEY and CDR2 as SVGEGT. This CDR3 spans 15 amino acids. With 2 bases clipped from V and 2 bases from J, the junction kept 6 bases outside the gene matches. The CDR3 bases are TGTGCCAGCAGTTACCCCGGGACAGTCGCCTACGAGCAGTACTTC. It yields the protein CASSYPGTVAYEQYF.

The chain links TRBV19 to TRBJ1-4; TRBD1 might be the D (6 bases). The CDR3 has 13 residues. Trimming shortened V by 5 bases and J by 8 bases, and 12 bases separated the two germline ends. Germline CDR1 LNHDA, CDR2 SQIVND (reference sequence). The CDR3 spells CASSVQGWEKLFF. The CDR3 DNA follows: TGTGCCAGTAGTGTACAGGGATGGGAAAAACTGTTTTTT.

This clone came up once. The CDR3 reads CASNVQGRYGYTF. The DNA for the CDR3 is TGTGCCAGCAACGTACAGGGCCGGTATGGCTACACCTTC. J is TRBJ1-2 and V is TRBV6-5; D might be TRBD1 (6 bases). The germline gives CDR1 MNHEY, CDR2 SVGAGI. Trimming stripped 7 bases from V and 5 bases from J, with 14 bases between. The CDR3 covers 13 residues.

The gene calls are TRBV7-2 and TRBJ2-1; D may be TRBD1 (6 bases). The germline gives CDR1 SGHTA, CDR2 FQGNSA. Deletions cut 2 bases from V and 8 bases from J, with 13 bases between. The CDR3 length is 14 residues. CDR3 in DNA: TGTGCCAGCAGCTTATTAAACAGGGCCGATGAGCAGTTCTTC. Translated, it gives CASSLLNRADEQFF.

In DNA, the CDR3 is TGCGCCAGCAGCCGGGGCGGGACAGAAAATTCACCCCTCCACTTT. It yields the protein CASSRGGTENSPLHF. V is TRBV5-1 and J is TRBJ1-6, with 7 bases aligning to TRBD1. CDR1 and CDR2 from the germline V gene are SGHRS and YFSETQ. Losses at the gene ends were 4 bases for V and 7 bases for J; bases not matched to a gene: 8. The length of the CDR3 is 15 residues.

This rearrangement joins TRBV5-8 to TRBJ2-3; D remains unclear. The germline CDR1 and CDR2 sequences are SGHTS and YDEGEE. The CDR3 consists of 15 residues. V was shortened by 1 base and J by 1 base, with 10 bases between the two germline ends. CDR3 amino acids: CASSLSAAGTDTQYF. The CDR3, as DNA: TGTGCCAGCAGCTTGTCGGCGGCGGGCACAGATACGCAGTATTTT. The full variable domain, completed using reference TRBV5-8 and TRBJ2-3, is EAGVTQSPTHLIKTRGQQATLRCSPISGHTSVYWYQQALGLGLQFLLWYDEGEERNRGNFPPRFSGRQFPNYSSELNVNALELEDSALYLCASSLSAAGTDTQYFGPGTRLTVL.

The chain recombines TRBV6-4 with TRBJ2-7; D possibly corresponds to TRBD1 (7 bases). The V gene lost 7 bases and the J gene lost 5 bases, with 18 bases spanning the gap. Germline loops: CDR1 MRHNA, CDR2 SNTAGT. This CDR3 has 14 residues. The CDR3 bases are TGTGCCAGCACCCAGGGGGGTCAGGGAAACGAGCAGTACGTC. It codes for CASTQGGQGNEQYV.

The gene calls are TRBV7-2 and TRBJ2-3; TRBD2 agrees at 14 bases. The V gene end was trimmed by 5 bases and the J gene end by 7 bases; junction bases not matched to a gene: 8. Germline CDR1 SGHTA, CDR2 FQGNSA. CDR3 length: 16 residues. The CDR3 DNA follows: TGTGCCAGCAGCCCCCGGACTAGCGGGGGGCGAAATACGCAGTATTTT. It translates to CASSPRTSGGRNTQYF. The full variable domain, in which reference TRBV7-2 and TRBJ2-3 provide the parts outside the CDR3, is GAGVSQSPSNKVTEKGKDVELRCDPISGHTALYWYRQSLGQGLEFLIYFQGNSAPDKSGLPSDRFSAERTGGSVSTLTIQRTQQEDSAVYLCASSPRTSGGRNTQYFGPGTRLTVL.

The chain carries TRBV9 and TRBJ2-2, with TRBD2 identical over 12 bases. The germline V gene has CDR1 SGDLS and CDR2 YYNGEE. J gave up 7 bases and V 0 bases, and 10 bases lay outside the gene matches. This CDR3 spans 18 amino acids. DNA of the CDR3: TGTGCCAGCAGCGTAGCCCTAGCGGGAGGGCCGGATGGCGGGGAGCTGTTTTTT. Its protein product is CASSVALAGGPDGGELFF.